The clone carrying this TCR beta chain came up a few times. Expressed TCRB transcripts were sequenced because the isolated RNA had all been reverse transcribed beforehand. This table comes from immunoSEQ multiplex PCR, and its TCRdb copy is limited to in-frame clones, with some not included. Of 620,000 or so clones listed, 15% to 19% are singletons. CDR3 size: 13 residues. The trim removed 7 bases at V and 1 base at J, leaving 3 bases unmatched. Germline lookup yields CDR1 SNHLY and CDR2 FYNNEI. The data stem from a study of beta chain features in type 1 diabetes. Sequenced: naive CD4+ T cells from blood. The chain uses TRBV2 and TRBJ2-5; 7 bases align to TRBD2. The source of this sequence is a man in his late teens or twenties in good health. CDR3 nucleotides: TGTGCCAGCACGTGGACTAGCCAAGAGACCCAGTACTTC. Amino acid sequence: CASTWTSQETQYF.